This T cell receptor beta chain was found in a study of T cell responses to AZD1222 COVID-19 vaccine. This clone is a singleton in its sample. Its antigen is unknown. V lost 5 bases and J lost 8, with 16 bases in between. CDR3 length: 14 residues. From germline, CDR1 is SGHTA and CDR2 FQGTGA. Clones were read by immunoSEQ multiplex PCR, and TCRdb kept only the in-frame ones, dropping some. This table has roughly 150,000 clones, approximately 91% appearing once. Whole-study results and caveats: Regions 160-218 and 743-854 dominated among vaccine-associated CD4 TCRs spanning spike. Repertoires were sampled only after the peak T cell response. Of the AZD1222 recipients, only 5 or 6 were seropositive at baseline.

This rearrangement joins TRBV7-3 to TRBJ2-1; D may be TRBD2 (5 bases). The sequence derives from an adult who had recovered from COVID-19. Sequencing was performed on peripheral blood, taken after recovery from COVID-19. The CDR3 here is CASSRGLASDEQFF. The CDR3 coding sequence is TGTGCCAGCAGCCGGGGTCTAGCCAGCGATGAGCAGTTCTTC.